Below are 19 T cell receptor beta chains sequenced from a single sample in a study of OX40 agonist ivuxolimab in advanced cancers. The repertoire was sequenced with immunoSEQ multiplex PCR; TCRdb's copy has only in-frame clones and lacks some. The sample yields approximately 70,000 clones, roughly four fifths seen once. Sequenced material: CD4+ or CD8+ T cells sorted from blood, taken in a trial of the OX40 agonist ivuxolimab. All receptors come from an adult with an advanced solid tumor such as melanoma, head and neck, liver or kidney cancer.

The chain is built from TRBV7-9 and TRBJ1-6; D unclear. The germline gives CDR1 SEHNR, CDR2 FQNEAQ (reference sequence). Trimming pared 0 bases from V and 9 bases from J, leaving 21 bases between. This CDR3 contains 18 residues. The chain's CDR3 is CASSLASSHTGLRSPLHF. CDR3 DNA sequence: TGTGCCAGCAGCTTAGCTAGCTCTCACACGGGCTTGCGTTCACCCCTCCACTTT.

This clone was counted between two and nine times. The chain has TRBV19 and TRBJ1-2, with TRBD1 identical over 10 bases. The CDR3 length is 15 residues. Germline V lookup: CDR1 LNHDA, CDR2 SQIVND (reference sequence). V shed 9 bases and J 1 base; nucleotides not matched to a gene: 8. As DNA, the CDR3 is TGTGCCAGCTCTACCGGGACAGGGGTTAACTATGGCTACACCTTC. Encoded protein: CASSTGTGVNYGYTF.

V usage is TRBV27 and J usage is TRBJ1-2; maybe TRBD1 (6 bases). Trimming stripped 3 bases from V and 4 bases from J, with 18 bases between. This CDR3 has 16 amino acids. CDR1 is MNHEY, CDR2 SMNVEV, per germline (reference sequence). The DNA of the CDR3 is TGTGCCAGCAGTTTGCGCCGGGGGGGCGCGGGCTATGGCTACACCTTC. Translated, it gives CASSLRRGGAGYGYTF.

The V gene is TRBV20-1, the J gene TRBJ1-1; 8 bases match TRBD1. The CDR3 totals 11 residues. J was trimmed by 8 bases and V by 6 bases; bases with no gene match: 5. Germline CDR1 reads DFQATT; CDR2 reads SNEGSKA (reference sequence). CDR3 DNA: TGCAGTGCAACGGACAGGGACGAAGCTTTCTTT. This gives the protein CSATDRDEAFF.

CDR3 nucleotide sequence: TGTGCCAGCAGCGTAGGACAGGGAGGATACTACGAGCAGTACTTC. It codes for CASSVGQGGYYEQYF. The chain joins TRBV9 to TRBJ2-7, with a weak D call TRBD1 (7 bases). Germline loops: CDR1 SGDLS, CDR2 YYNGEE. Trimming stripped 0 bases from V and 3 bases from J, with 13 bases between. The CDR3 spans 15 residues.

The genes are TRBV7-9 and TRBJ1-2, with D unresolved. CDR1 and CDR2 (germline): SEHNR, FQNEAQ (reference sequence). V lost 4 bases and J 8 bases, leaving 5 bases between the germline ends. The CDR3 contains 10 residues. The CDR3 DNA follows: TGTGCCAGCAGCTCGGAGGGCTACACCTTC. As protein: CASSSEGYTF.

The chain recombines TRBV19 with TRBJ1-5, with D unresolved. The V end was cut by 2 bases, the J end by 2 bases, with 10 bases between. This CDR3 has 15 residues. Germline CDR1 and CDR2: LNHDA and SQIVND (reference sequence). CDR3 sequence (DNA): TGTGCCAGTAGTATATCCCCTATAGGCAATCAGCCCCAGCATTTT. It specifies CASSISPIGNQPQHF.

The V call is TRBV19, the J call TRBJ2-1, with TRBD1 matching 12 bases. Germline CDR1 is LNHDA and CDR2 is SQIVND (reference sequence). The CDR3 consists of 14 residues. The junction had 5 bases not matched to a gene; V was cut back by 5 bases and J by 9 bases. The DNA of the CDR3 is TGTGCCAGTAGTTCGGGACAGGGGGCTATTGAGCAGTTCTTC. Translation: CASSSGQGAIEQFF.

The sample holds a few counts of this clone. V usage is TRBV6-1 and J usage is TRBJ2-2, with D uncertain. The CDR3 sequence is 16 residues long. Germline V CDR1 and CDR2: MNHNS, SASEGT. Between the trimmed V and J ends, which lost 2 bases and 1 base, there was a span of 11 bases. The CDR3 sequence is CASSERADRNTGELFF. In DNA form, the CDR3 reads TGTGCCAGCAGTGAACGGGCAGATAGGAACACCGGGGAGCTGTTTTTT.

As DNA, the CDR3 is TGCGCCAGCAGCCCCGGACAGGGTAGGGACGAGCAGTACTTC. As protein: CASSPGQGRDEQYF. This rearrangement joins TRBV5-1 to TRBJ2-7; 8 positions agree with TRBD1. This CDR3 is built from 14 residues. Per germline, CDR1 SGHRS and CDR2 YFSETQ. Trimming at V came to 4 bases and at J to 5 bases, leaving 8 bases not matched to a gene. The full variable domain, its missing parts supplied by reference TRBV5-1 and TRBJ2-7, is KAGVTQTPRYLIKTRGQQVTLSCSPISGHRSVSWYQQTPGQGLQFLFEYFSETQRNKGNFPGRFSGRQFSNSRSEMNVSTLELGDSALYLCASSPGQGRDEQYFGPGTRLTVT.

The chain carries TRBV11-2 and TRBJ2-2; TRBD1 agrees at 7 bases. Germline V gene data show CDR1 as SGHAT and CDR2 as FQNNGV. CDR3 size: 15 residues. V dropped 0 bases and J dropped 4; count of bases not matched to a gene: 2. CDR3: CASSLEAGGTGELFF. As DNA, the CDR3 is TGTGCCAGCAGCTTAGAAGCAGGGGGCACCGGGGAGCTGTTTTTT.

The gene calls are TRBV7-9 and TRBJ2-1; either TRBD1 or TRBD2 may fit D (5 bases each). Trimming took 5 bases from V and 6 from J, leaving 20 bases between them. The CDR3 covers 16 residues. Looked up from germline, CDR1 is SEHNR and CDR2 is FQNEAQ (reference sequence). Here the CDR3 reads CASSLPGTGTLNEQFF. CDR3 DNA sequence: TGTGCCAGCAGCCTCCCAGGAACGGGGACCCTCAATGAGCAGTTCTTC.

This chain uses TRBV5-6 with TRBJ1-1, with D possibly being TRBD1 (5 bases). V shed 6 bases and J shed 3 bases, with 15 bases lying between them. This CDR3 is 14 amino acids long. Germline V gene sequence: CDR1 SGHDT, CDR2 YYEEEE. Here the CDR3 reads CASIPQGWDTEAFF. For the CDR3, the DNA is TGTGCCAGCATCCCCCAGGGTTGGGACACTGAAGCTTTCTTT.

This chain connects TRBV13 to TRBJ2-1, with 7 nucleotides matching TRBD1. The germline gives CDR1 PRHDT, CDR2 FYEKMQ (reference sequence). With V trimmed by 2 bases and J by 3 bases, 7 bases remained unmatched. CDR3 length: 16 amino acids. The chain's CDR3 is CASSLFRDRHYNEQFF. CDR3 DNA: TGTGCCAGCAGCTTATTTCGGGACAGACACTACAATGAGCAGTTCTTC. The full variable domain, rest sourced from reference TRBV13 and TRBJ2-1, is AAGVIQSPRHLIKEKRETATLKCYPIPRHDTVYWYQQGPGQDPQFLISFYEKMQSDKGSIPDRFSAQQFSDYHSELNMSSLELGDSALYFCASSLFRDRHYNEQFFGPGTRLTVL.

This clone is judged medium-sized (0.01 to 0.1%). The rearrangement joins TRBV7-9 to TRBJ2-7, with 7 bases matching TRBD2. From germline, CDR1 is SEHNR and CDR2 FQNEAQ (reference sequence). With 5 bases clipped from V and 2 bases from J, the junction kept 6 bases outside the gene matches. The CDR3 totals 14 residues. The CDR3 is CASSGDAGAYEQYF. In DNA, the CDR3 is TGTGCCAGCAGCGGAGACGCGGGGGCCTACGAGCAGTACTTC.

The V gene is TRBV7-7, the J gene TRBJ2-7; D is perhaps TRBD1 or TRBD2 (7 bases each). Germline V lookup: CDR1 SSHAT, CDR2 FNYEAQ (reference sequence). The CDR3 runs to 15 residues. CDR3 in amino acids: CASSGSGTAHYEQYV. The CDR3 nucleotides read TGTGCTAGCAGCGGAAGCGGGACAGCGCACTACGAGCAGTACGTC.

The chain has TRBV2 and TRBJ2-5; no clear D. The V and J ends lost 4 bases and 5 bases respectively, with 5 bases between them. Germline values: CDR1 SNHLY, CDR2 FYNNEI. This CDR3 is built from 11 residues. CDR3 sequence (DNA): TGTGCCAGCAGTGGCTTTGAGACCCAGTACTTC. It specifies CASSGFETQYF.

V is TRBV7-3 and J is TRBJ2-1, with D possibly being TRBD2 (6 bases). V was clipped by 2 bases and J by 0 bases, with 11 bases between them. The CDR3 has 16 residues. Germline values: CDR1 SGHTA, CDR2 FQGTGA. In nucleotides, the CDR3 is TGTGCCAGCAGCTTAGAGGGAGGTAGCTCCTACAATGAGCAGTTCTTC. This gives the protein CASSLEGGSSYNEQFF.

The chain combines TRBV6-5 with TRBJ2-5; no reliable D call. Between the trimmed V and J ends, which lost 0 bases and 5 bases, there was a span of 16 bases. Germline lookup yields CDR1 MNHEY and CDR2 SVGAGI. The CDR3 extends over 16 amino acids. This chain's CDR3 is CASSYSMFAAGETQYF. CDR3 nucleotide sequence: TGTGCCAGCAGTTACTCGATGTTCGCCGCCGGGGAGACCCAGTACTTC.